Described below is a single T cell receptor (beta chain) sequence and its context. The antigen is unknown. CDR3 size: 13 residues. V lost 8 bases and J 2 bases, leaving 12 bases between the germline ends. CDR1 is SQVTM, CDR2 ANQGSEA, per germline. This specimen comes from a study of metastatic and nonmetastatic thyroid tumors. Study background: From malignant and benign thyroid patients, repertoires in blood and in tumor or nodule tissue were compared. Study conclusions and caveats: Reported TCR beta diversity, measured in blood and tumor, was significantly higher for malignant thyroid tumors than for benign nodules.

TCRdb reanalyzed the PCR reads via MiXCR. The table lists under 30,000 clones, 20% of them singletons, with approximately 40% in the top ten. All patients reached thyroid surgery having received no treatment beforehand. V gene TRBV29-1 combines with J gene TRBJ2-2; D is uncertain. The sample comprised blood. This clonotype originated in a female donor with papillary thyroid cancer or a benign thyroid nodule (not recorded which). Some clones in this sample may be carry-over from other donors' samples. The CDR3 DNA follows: TGCAGCTGCCAAGGGCTAAACACCGGGGAGCTGTTTTTT. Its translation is CSCQGLNTGELFF.